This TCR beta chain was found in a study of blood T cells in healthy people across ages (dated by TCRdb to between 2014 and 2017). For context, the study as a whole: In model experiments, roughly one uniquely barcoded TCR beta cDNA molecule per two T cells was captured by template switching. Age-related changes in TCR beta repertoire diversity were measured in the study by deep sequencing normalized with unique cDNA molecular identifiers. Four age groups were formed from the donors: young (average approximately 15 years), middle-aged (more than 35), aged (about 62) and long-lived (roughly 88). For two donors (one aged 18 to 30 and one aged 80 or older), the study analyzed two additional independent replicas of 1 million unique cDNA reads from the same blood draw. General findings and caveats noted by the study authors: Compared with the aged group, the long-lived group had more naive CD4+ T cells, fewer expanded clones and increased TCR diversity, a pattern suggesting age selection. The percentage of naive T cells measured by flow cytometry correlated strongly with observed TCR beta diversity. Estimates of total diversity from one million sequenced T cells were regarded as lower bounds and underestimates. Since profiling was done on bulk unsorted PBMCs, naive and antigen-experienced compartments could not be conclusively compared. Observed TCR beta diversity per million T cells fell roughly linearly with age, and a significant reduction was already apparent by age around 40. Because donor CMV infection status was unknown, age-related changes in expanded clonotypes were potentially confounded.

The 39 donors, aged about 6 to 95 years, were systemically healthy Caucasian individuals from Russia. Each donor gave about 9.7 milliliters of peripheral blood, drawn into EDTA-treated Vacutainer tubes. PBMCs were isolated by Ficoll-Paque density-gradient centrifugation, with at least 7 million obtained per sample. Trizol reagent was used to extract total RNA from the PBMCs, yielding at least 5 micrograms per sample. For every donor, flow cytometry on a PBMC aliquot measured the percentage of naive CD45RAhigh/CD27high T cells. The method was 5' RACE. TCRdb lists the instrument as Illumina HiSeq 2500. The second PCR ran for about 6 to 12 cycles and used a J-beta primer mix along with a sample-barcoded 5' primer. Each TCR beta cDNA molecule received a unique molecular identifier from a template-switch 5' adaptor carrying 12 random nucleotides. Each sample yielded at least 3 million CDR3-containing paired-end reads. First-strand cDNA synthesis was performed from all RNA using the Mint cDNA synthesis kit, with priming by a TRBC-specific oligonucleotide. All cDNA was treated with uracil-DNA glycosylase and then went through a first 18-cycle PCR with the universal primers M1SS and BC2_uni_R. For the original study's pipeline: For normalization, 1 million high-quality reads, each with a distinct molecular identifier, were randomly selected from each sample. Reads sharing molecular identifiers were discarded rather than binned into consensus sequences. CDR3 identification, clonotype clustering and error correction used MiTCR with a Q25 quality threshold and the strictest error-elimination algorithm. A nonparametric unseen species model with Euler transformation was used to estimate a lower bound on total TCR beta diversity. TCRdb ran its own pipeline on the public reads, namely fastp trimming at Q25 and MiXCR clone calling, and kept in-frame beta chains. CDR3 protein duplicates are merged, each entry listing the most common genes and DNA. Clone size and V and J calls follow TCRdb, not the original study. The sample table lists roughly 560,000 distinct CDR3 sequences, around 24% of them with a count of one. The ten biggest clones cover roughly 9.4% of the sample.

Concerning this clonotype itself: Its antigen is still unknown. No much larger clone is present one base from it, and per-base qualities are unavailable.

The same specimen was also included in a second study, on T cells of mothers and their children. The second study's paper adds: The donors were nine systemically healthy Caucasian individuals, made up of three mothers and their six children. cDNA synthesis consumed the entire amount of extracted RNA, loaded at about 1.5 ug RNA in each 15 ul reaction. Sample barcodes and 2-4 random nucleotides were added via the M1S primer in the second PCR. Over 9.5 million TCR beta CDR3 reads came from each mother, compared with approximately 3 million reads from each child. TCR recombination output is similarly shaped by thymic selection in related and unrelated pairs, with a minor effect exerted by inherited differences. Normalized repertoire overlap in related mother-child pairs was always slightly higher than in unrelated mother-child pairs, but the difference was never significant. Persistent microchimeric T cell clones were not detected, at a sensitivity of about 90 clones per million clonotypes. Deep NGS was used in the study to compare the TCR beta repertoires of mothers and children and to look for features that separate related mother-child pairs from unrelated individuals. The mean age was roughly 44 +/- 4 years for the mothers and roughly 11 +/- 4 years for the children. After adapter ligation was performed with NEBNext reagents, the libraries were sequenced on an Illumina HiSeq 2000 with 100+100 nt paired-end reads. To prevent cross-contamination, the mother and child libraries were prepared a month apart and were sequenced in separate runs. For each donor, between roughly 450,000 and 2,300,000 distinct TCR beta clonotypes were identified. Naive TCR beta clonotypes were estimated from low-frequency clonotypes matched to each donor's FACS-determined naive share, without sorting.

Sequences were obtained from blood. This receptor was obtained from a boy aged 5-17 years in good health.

The CDR3 region has the sequence CSARDQEGTETQYF. The sequenced DNA is TGCAGTGCTAGAGATCAGGAGGGGACAGAGACCCAGTACTTC. The V and J genes are TRBV20-1 and TRBJ2-5; TRBD2 is a weak D gene call, 6 bases matching. Based on the germline V gene (reference sequence), the CDR1 and CDR2 sequences are DFQATT and SNEGSKA. A distance of 12 bases separates the germline ends of V and J, which lose 0 bases and 4 bases respectively. From its cysteine to its phenylalanine, the CDR3 spans 14 amino acids. The entry retains the CDR3 DNA only, 42 bases that are in frame from base 1.